This T cell receptor (beta chain) is from a study of blood T cell repertoires in COVID-19. Study summary: The analysed material was cDNA or gDNA that came from T cells, B-cell-depleted T cells, or PBMCs.

Under the authors' procedure: How many nucleated cells were present was estimated from reference gene primer amplification. Clones were sequenced by immunoSEQ multiplex PCR, and TCRdb holds only the in-frame ones, with some missing. V, J and clone size derive from that table, while D and trimming were established from the DNA sequence. The sample lists about 230,000 clones, 90% occurring once. The CDR3 runs to 15 residues. Trimming stripped 0 bases from V and 4 bases from J, with 12 bases between. Germline CDR1 and CDR2: MNHEY and SMNVEV (reference sequence). This TCR was recovered from a man under 40 with COVID-19, enrolled during active disease. V is TRBV27 and J is TRBJ1-1, with a possible D match to TRBD1 (6 bases). The sequenced sample consisted of peripheral blood. CDR3 sequence: CASSLSARGSTEAFF. The CDR3 DNA follows: TGTGCCAGCAGTTTATCCGCCAGGGGATCCACTGAAGCTTTCTTT.